This T cell receptor (beta chain) derives from a study of T cell responses to AZD1222 COVID-19 vaccine. Assay used: immunoSEQ multiplex PCR; TCRdb lists only in-frame clones, some missing. The sample has 120,000 or so clones, about 88% seen once. Overall study results and limits: All repertoire sampling was performed exclusively after the peak T cell response.

The CDR3 runs 15 residues. Germline values: CDR1 WNHNN, CDR2 SYGVQD (reference sequence). Germline trimming cut 2 bases from V and 3 bases from J; bases unmatched to any gene: 6. This clone was picked up one time. No antigen is known for it. This clonotype was sampled from an adult in good health. Material: peripheral blood, obtained on day 0 of AZD1222 vaccination. The gene calls are TRBV10-1 and TRBJ2-7, with 8 bases that match TRBD2. Written as DNA, the CDR3 is TGCGCCAGCAGTGAGGAAATAGCGGGAAACTACGAGCAGTACTTC. It encodes CASSEEIAGNYEQYF.